This TCR beta chain was retrieved from a study of blood T cell repertoires in COVID-19. Study at large: Some COVID-19 samples were acute and others convalescent; all came from the United States, Italy and Spain. T cells, B-cell-depleted T cells, or PBMCs supplied cDNA or gDNA.

Authors' methods: Amplified reference gene primers provided the basis for estimating nucleated cell counts. Libraries were prepared by immunoSEQ multiplex PCR; TCRdb keeps only in-frame clonotypes and omits some of them. V and J calls and clone size come straight from that table; D and trimming were deduced from the DNA. The repertoire holds a few hundred thousand clones, with about 80% as singletons. This CDR3 has 19 residues. Germline CDR1 reads LGHNA; CDR2 reads YNFKEQ. Trimming at V came to 0 bases and at J to 6 bases, leaving 12 bases not matched to a gene. Sequenced material: peripheral blood. This receptor was taken from a woman in her 50s with acute or convalescent COVID-19. The chain joins TRBV4-2 to TRBJ2-7; TRBD2 agrees at 15 bases. The CDR3 DNA reads TGTGCCAGCAGCCAAGATCGGAGGACTAGCGGGAGGGCCCAGAGCGAGCAGTACTTC. It translates to CASSQDRRTSGRAQSEQYF.